This TCR beta chain was sequenced in a study of T cells in Graves' hyperthyroidism and ophthalmopathy. Patients counted as stable if ophthalmopathy did not develop within 18 months. Diagnosis rested on symptoms, serum thyroxine and TRAb, thyroid ultrasound, and orbital computed tomography. Each 10 ml fresh peripheral blood draw supplied the PBMCs. Overall study findings and caveats: In the blood, most expanded thyroid clonotypes above 0.001 appeared as well.

This clonotype was seen a few times. Its antigen is still unknown. The investigators amplified TCR beta CDR3 regions from RNA transcripts. The HTBI primer set was used in a first-round RT-PCR of the TCR CDR3. TCRdb processed the multiplex PCR reads anew with MiXCR; each CDR3 protein has one entry. The sample carries about 520,000 distinct CDR3 sequences, 20% recorded once. The ends were cut back, 4 bases at V and 0 bases at J, with 25 bases in the middle. The CDR3 is 19 residues long. Germline V CDR1 and CDR2: SGHDT, YYEEEE. The chain combines TRBV5-6 with TRBJ1-1, with D possibly TRBD1 on 6 matching bases. The receptor was derived from a young man with Graves' hyperthyroidism. Sequenced sample: blood. CDR3 sequence (DNA): TGTGCCAGCAGCCCAGGCGGGGGGCAGGGTTTTAGGATGAACACTGAAGCTTTCTTT. It is translated as CASSPGGGQGFRMNTEAFF. The entire variable domain, with the rest obtained from reference TRBV5-6 and TRBJ1-1, is as follows: DAGVTQSPTHLIKTRGQQVTLRCSPKSGHDTVSWYQQALGQGPQFIFQYYEEEERQRGNFPDRFSGHQFPNYSSELNVNALLLGDSALYLCASSPGGGQGFRMNTEAFFGQGTRLTVV.